This T cell receptor beta chain was sequenced during a study of shared clonotypes between healthy human individuals. Naive CD8 cells, CD45RO-negative and positively selected for CCR7, excluded terminally differentiated effector memory CD45RA+ cells. V was cut by 5 bases and J by 4 bases, with 17 bases left in between. CDR1 PRHDT and CDR2 FYEKMQ come from the germline V gene (reference sequence). CDR3 length: 15 residues. For each subset, genomic DNA was distributed in equal portions over several immunoSEQ plates. TCRdb's table, derived via immunoSEQ multiplex PCR, lists solely in-frame clones and lacks some. Of some 2.1 million clones listed, over 85% were seen once; the top ten hold about 1.1%.

Material: naive CD8+ T cells sorted from blood. The sequence came from a man between 18 and 29 years old in good health. V usage is TRBV13 and J usage is TRBJ1-2; D possibly corresponds to TRBD1 (5 bases). Here the CDR3 DNA reads TGTGCCAGCAGCCCAGCATTAGAGGGGCCCTATGGCTACACCTTC. Amino acids: CASSPALEGPYGYTF.